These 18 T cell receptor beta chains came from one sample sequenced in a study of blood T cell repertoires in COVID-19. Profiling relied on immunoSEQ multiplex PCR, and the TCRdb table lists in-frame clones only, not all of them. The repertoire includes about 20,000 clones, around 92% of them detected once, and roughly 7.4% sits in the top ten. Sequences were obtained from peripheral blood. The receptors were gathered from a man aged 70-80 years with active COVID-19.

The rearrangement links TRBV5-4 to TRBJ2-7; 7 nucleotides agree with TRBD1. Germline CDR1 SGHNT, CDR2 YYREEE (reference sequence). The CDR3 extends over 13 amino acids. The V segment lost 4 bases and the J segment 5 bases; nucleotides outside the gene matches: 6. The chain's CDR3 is CASSRPDRNEQYF. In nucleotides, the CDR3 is TGTGCCAGCAGCAGACCGGACAGGAACGAGCAGTACTTC.

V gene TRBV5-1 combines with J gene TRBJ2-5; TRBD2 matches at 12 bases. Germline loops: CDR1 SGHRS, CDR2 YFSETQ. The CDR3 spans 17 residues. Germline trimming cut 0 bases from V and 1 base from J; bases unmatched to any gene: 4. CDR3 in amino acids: CASSLARTSGVQETQYF. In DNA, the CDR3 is TGCGCCAGCAGCTTGGCCCGGACTAGCGGGGTCCAAGAGACCCAGTACTTC.

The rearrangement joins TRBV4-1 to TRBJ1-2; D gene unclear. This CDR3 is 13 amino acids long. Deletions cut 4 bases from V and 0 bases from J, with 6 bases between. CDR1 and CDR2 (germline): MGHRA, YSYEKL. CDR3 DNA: TGCGCCAGCAGCCCGGGTCCTAACTATGGCTACACCTTC. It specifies CASSPGPNYGYTF.

This chain's CDR3 is CASSLGPQGESPLHF. The CDR3, as DNA: TGTGCCAGCAGCTTAGGTCCACAGGGCGAATCACCCCTCCACTTT. The chain employs TRBV7-2 and TRBJ1-6; the D gene is possibly TRBD1 (6 bases). The germline CDR1 and CDR2 sequences are SGHTA and FQGNSA. This CDR3 comprises 15 residues. V was clipped by 1 base and J by 10 bases, with 14 bases between them.

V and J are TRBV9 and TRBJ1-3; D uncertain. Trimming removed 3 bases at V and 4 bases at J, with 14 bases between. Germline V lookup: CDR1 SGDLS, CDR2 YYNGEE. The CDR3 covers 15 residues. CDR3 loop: CASSEDPSGGNTIYF. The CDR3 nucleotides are TGTGCCAGCAGCGAGGACCCATCGGGAGGAAACACCATATATTTT.

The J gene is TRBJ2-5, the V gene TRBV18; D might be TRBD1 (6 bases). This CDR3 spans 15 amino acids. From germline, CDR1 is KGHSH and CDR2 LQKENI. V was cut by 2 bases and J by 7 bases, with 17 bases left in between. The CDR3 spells CASSPSITGSWTQYF. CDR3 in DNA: TGTGCCAGCTCACCATCTATTACAGGGTCATGGACCCAGTACTTC.

The CDR3 sequence: CASSYSRTTPVGTDTQYF. Written as DNA, the CDR3 is TGTGCCAGCAGTTACTCGCGGACTACCCCTGTCGGCACAGATACGCAGTATTTT. The chain links TRBV6-2 or TRBV6-3 to TRBJ2-3, with D possibly TRBD2 on 6 matching bases. Looked up from germline, CDR1 is MNHEY and CDR2 is SVGEGT. The CDR3 has 18 amino acids. The V end was cut by 0 bases, the J end by 1 base, with 17 bases between.

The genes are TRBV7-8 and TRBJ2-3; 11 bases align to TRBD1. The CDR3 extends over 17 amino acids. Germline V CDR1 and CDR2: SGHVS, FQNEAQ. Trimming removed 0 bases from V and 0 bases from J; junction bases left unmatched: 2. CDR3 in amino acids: CASSLARDRGSTDTQYF. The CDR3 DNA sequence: TGTGCCAGCAGCTTAGCACGGGACAGGGGGAGCACAGATACGCAGTATTTT. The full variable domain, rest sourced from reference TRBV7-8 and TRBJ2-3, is GAGVSQSPRYKVAKRGQDVALRCDPISGHVSLFWYQQALGQGPEFLTYFQNEAQLDKSGLPSDRFFAERPEGSVSTLKIQRTQQEDSAVYLCASSLARDRGSTDTQYFGPGTRLTVL.

CDR3 nucleotides: TGCGCCAGCAGCTACAGACAGGGAGGAGGCTACACCTTC. As protein: CASSYRQGGGYTF. This chain connects TRBV5-1 to TRBJ1-2, with 7 bases aligning to TRBD1. From germline, CDR1 is SGHRS and CDR2 YFSETQ. CDR3 size: 13 residues. V gave up 3 bases and J gave up 8 bases; unmatched junction bases: 7.

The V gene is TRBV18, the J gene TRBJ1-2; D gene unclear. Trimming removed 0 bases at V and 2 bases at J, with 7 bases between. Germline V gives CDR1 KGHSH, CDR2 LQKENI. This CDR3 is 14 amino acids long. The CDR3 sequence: CASSPPSLNYGYTF. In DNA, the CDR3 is TGTGCCAGCTCACCACCCTCTTTAAACTATGGCTACACCTTC.

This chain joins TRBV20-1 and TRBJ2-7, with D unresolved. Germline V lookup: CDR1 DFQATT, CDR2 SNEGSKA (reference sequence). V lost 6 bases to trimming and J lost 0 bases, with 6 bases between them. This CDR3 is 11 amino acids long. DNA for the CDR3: TGCAGTGCCGGTGGCTCCTACGAGCAGTACTTC. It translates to CSAGGSYEQYF.

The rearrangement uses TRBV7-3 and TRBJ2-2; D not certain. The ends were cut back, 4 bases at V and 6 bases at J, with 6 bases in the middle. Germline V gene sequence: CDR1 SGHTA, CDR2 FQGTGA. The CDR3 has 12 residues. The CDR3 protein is CASSSSAGELFF. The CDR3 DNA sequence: TGTGCCAGCAGCTCGTCGGCCGGGGAGCTGTTTTTT.

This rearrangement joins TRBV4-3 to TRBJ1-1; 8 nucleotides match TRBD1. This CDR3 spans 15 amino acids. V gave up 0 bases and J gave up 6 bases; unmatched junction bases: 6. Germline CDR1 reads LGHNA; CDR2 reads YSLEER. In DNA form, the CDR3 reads TGCGCCAGCAGCCAAGATATGCAGGGGGCCGCTGAAGCTTTCTTT. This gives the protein CASSQDMQGAAEAFF.

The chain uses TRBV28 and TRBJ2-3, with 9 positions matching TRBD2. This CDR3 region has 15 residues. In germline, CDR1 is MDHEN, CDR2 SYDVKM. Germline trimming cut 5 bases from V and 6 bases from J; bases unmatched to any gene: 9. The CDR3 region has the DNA TGTGCCAGCAGTACCCCTAGCGGGATTAGGGATACGCAGTATTTT. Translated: CASSTPSGIRDTQYF. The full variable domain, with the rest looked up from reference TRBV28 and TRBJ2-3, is DVKVTQSSRYLVKRTGEKVFLECVQDMDHENMFWYRQDPGLGLRLIYFSYDVKMKEKGDIPEGYSVSREKKERFSLILESASTNQTSMYLCASSTPSGIRDTQYFGPGTRLTVL.

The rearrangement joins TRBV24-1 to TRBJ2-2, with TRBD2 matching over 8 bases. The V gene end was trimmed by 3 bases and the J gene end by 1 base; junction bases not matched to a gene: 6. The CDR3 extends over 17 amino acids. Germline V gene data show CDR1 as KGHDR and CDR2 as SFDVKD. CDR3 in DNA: TGTGCCACCAGTGATCAATGGGGACTAGAGAACACCGGGGAGCTGTTTTTT. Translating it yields CATSDQWGLENTGELFF.

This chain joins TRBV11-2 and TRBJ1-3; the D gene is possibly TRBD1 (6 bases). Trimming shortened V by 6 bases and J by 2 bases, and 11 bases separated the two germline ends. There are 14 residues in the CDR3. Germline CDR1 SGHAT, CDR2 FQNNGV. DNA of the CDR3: TGTGCCAGCAGTCCTTGGACAGCTGGAAACACCATATATTTT. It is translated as CASSPWTAGNTIYF.

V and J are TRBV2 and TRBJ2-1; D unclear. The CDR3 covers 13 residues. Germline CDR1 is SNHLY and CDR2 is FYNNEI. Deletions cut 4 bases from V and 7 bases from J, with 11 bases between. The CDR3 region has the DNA TGTGCCAGCAGTGTCGAGGCTGAGAATGAGCAGTTCTTC. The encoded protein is CASSVEAENEQFF. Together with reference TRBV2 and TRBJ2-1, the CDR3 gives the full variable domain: EPEVTQTPSHQVTQMGQEVILRCVPISNHLYFYWYRQILGQKVEFLVSFYNNEISEKSEIFDDQFSVERPDGSNFTLKIRSTKLEDSAMYFCASSVEAENEQFFGPGTRLTVL.

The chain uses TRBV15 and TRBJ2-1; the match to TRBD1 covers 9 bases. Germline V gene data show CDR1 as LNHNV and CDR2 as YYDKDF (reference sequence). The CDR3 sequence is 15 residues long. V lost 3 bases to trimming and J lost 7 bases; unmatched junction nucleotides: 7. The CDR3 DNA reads TGTGCCACCAGCAGTGGGACAGGGTCATGGAATGAGCAGTTCTTC. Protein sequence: CATSSGTGSWNEQFF.